The 27 T cell receptor beta chains below come from one sample, sequenced in a study of T cells in Graves' hyperthyroidism and ophthalmopathy. Template material for amplifying TCR beta CDR3 regions consisted of RNA transcripts. HTBI primers were the set used in a first-round RT-PCR of the TCR CDR3. TCRdb independently ran MiXCR on the multiplex PCR reads; one entry per CDR3 protein. The data contain 550,000 to 600,000 distinct CDR3 sequences, approximately 44% of them seen just once; the ten biggest clones take up about 20%. What was sequenced was peripheral blood or thyroid tissue (not recorded which). The receptors here all came from an adult woman with Graves' disease, either hyperthyroidism or ophthalmopathy (not recorded which).

The chain joins TRBV2 to TRBJ2-7, with TRBD2 identical over 12 bases. Germline-derived CDR1 and CDR2 are SNHLY and FYNNEI. V shed 5 bases, J shed 7 bases, and the junction held 9 bases outside the gene matches. The CDR3 spans 15 residues. The CDR3 DNA sequence: TGTGCCAGCAGTTACCCGCTAGCGGGAGGGGGGGAGCAGTACTTC. Encoded protein: CASSYPLAGGGEQYF.

This clonotype was seen only a few times. The rearrangement uses TRBV2 and TRBJ1-2; 7 positions agree with TRBD1. Germline V gives CDR1 SNHLY, CDR2 FYNNEI. V gave up 4 bases and J gave up 8 bases; unmatched junction bases: 4. The CDR3 runs 12 residues. In DNA, the CDR3 is TGTGCCAGCAGTGGACAGGGTGACGGCTACACCTTC. Translation: CASSGQGDGYTF.

This clonotype showed up just a few times. This rearrangement joins TRBV12-3 or TRBV12-4 to TRBJ1-4; D gene ambiguous. V lost 3 bases and J 5 bases, leaving 1 base between the germline ends. The CDR3 loop spans 11 amino acids. CDR3 in DNA: TGTGCCAGCAGTTTCAATGAAAAACTGTTTTTT. Its protein is CASSFNEKLFF.

V is TRBV19 and J is TRBJ1-2, with D possibly being TRBD1 (6 bases). The CDR3 length is 14 residues. Germline V lookup: CDR1 LNHDA, CDR2 SQIVND (reference sequence). With 5 bases removed from V and 2 bases from J, the gap between germline ends came to 12 bases. The chain's CDR3 is CASSVFQGNYGYTF. CDR3 coding DNA: TGTGCCAGTAGTGTCTTCCAGGGGAACTATGGCTACACCTTC.

As concerns this clonotype: This CDR3 fails to terminate in the conserved phenylalanine or tryptophan, so it likely reflects a read error. It is unclear where the CDR3 begins or ends on the DNA, so no DNA is shown, and the CDR3 is as TCRdb lists it. CDR3 in amino acids: CATSNVGS. The rearrangement links TRBV15 to TRBJ2-5. From germline, CDR1 is LNHNV and CDR2 YYDKDF (reference sequence). Inclusive of both ends, the CDR3 amounts to 8 amino acids.

The rearrangement uses TRBV6-1 and TRBJ2-7; TRBD1 aligns across 8 bases. The ends lost 3 bases at V and 7 bases at J; junction bases unmatched: 14. Germline V gene lookup returns CDR1 MNHNS and CDR2 SASEGT. The CDR3 length is 16 residues. The CDR3: CASSDGSGGTSLEQYF. The CDR3 region has the DNA TGTGCCAGCAGTGATGGTTCAGGGGGCACCTCCTTGGAGCAGTACTTC.

The J gene is TRBJ2-2, the V gene TRBV9; TRBD2 aligns across 13 bases. Unmatched junction bases numbered 9, after V lost 4 bases and J lost 6 bases. Germline CDR1 and CDR2: SGDLS and YYNGEE. The CDR3 has 17 residues. The DNA of the CDR3 is TGTGCCAGCAGCTCGCGGGGAACTAGCGGGAGGGCCGGGGAGCTGTTTTTT. Protein product: CASSSRGTSGRAGELFF.

This clonotype showed up many times. The V and J genes are TRBV27 and TRBJ2-5, with 13 bases matching TRBD2. V was clipped by 5 bases and J by 1 base; unmatched bases: 1. The CDR3 is made up of 15 amino acids. The germline V gene encodes CDR1 MNHEY and CDR2 SMNVEV (reference sequence). DNA for the CDR3: TGTGCCAGCAGTACTAGCGGGAGGGCCCAAGAGACCCAGTACTTC. This codes for CASSTSGRAQETQYF.

This clonotype occurred a few times. The DNA for the CDR3 is TGTGCCAGGGGGGGACAGGGGGCTTCGAACACCGGGGAGCTGTTTTTT. Translated: CARGGQGASNTGELFF. The V and J genes are TRBV27 and TRBJ2-2, with 12 positions matching TRBD1. Germline V CDR1 and CDR2: MNHEY, SMNVEV (reference sequence). The CDR3 extends over 16 amino acids. The V segment lost 9 bases and the J segment 0 bases; nucleotides outside the gene matches: 5.

Here the CDR3 reads CASSLTGYLDEQYF. Written as DNA, the CDR3 is TGCGCCAGCAGCTTAACCGGGTATCTCGACGAGCAGTACTTC. This chain links TRBV5-1 with TRBJ2-7; D unresolved. This CDR3 has 14 amino acids. Trimming stripped 2 bases from V and 5 bases from J, with 14 bases between. CDR1 and CDR2 (germline): SGHRS, YFSETQ. Full variable domain (missing parts from reference TRBV5-1 and TRBJ2-7): KAGVTQTPRYLIKTRGQQVTLSCSPISGHRSVSWYQQTPGQGLQFLFEYFSETQRNKGNFPGRFSGRQFSNSRSEMNVSTLELGDSALYLCASSLTGYLDEQYFGPGTRLTVT.

This clonotype was counted many times. J is TRBJ2-7 and V is TRBV2; possible D gene TRBD1, 6 bases. Germline loops: CDR1 SNHLY, CDR2 FYNNEI. V was pared by 5 bases and J by 3 bases, with 14 bases between. This CDR3 has 14 residues. CDR3 in amino acids: CASSQGRINYEQYF. The CDR3 DNA follows: TGTGCCAGCAGTCAGGGGCGGATCAACTACGAGCAGTACTTC.

The sample holds a few counts of this clonotype. Because the CDR3 is missing its conserved closing phenylalanine or tryptophan, this is likely a read error. It is unclear where the CDR3 begins or ends on the DNA, so no DNA is shown, and the CDR3 is as TCRdb lists it. This rearrangement joins TRBV7-6 to TRBJ2-5; TRBD2 was called by the table and not checked on the DNA. The germline V gene has CDR1 SGHVS and CDR2 FNYEAQ. The CDR3 contains 13 residues when both ends are counted. The CDR3 spells CASSYLGLRDFNT.

The chain links TRBV10-3 to TRBJ2-7; weak D call: TRBD1 (6 bases). The CDR3 spans 14 residues. V was cut by 4 bases and J by 7 bases, with 17 bases left in between. The germline V gene encodes CDR1 ENHRY and CDR2 SYGVKD. The CDR3 region has the DNA TGTGCCATCAGTGTAGGGACACGGGGATGGGAGCAGTACTTC. The encoded protein is CAISVGTRGWEQYF.

This clonotype was recorded many times. The junction and the germline gene differ at one end; a read error may be behind it. This chain joins TRBV7-8 and TRBJ2-6; 7 bases align to TRBD2. Germline CDR1 and CDR2: SGHVS and FQNEAQ. There are 15 residues in the CDR3. CDR3 region: CASSLSGTGANVLTF. Here the CDR3 DNA reads TGCGCCAGCAGCCTAAGCGGGACTGGGGCCAACGTCCTGACTTTC. Based on the CDR3 plus reference TRBV7-8 and TRBJ2-6, the full variable domain is GAGVSQSPRYKVAKRGQDVALRCDPISGHVSLFWYQQALGQGPEFLTYFQNEAQLDKSGLPSDRFFAERPEGSVSTLKIQRTQQEDSAVYLCASSLSGTGANVLTFGAGSRLTVL.

This clonotype showed up many times. The chain uses TRBV6-6 and TRBJ1-3, with D uncertain. Trimming left V 2 bases short and J 10 bases short, with 12 bases between. This CDR3 contains 13 residues. Germline CDR1 and CDR2: MNHNY and SVGAGI (reference sequence). As DNA, the CDR3 is TGTGCCAGCAGTTACGCCGGCAGTACAACCATATATTTT. Translating it yields CASSYAGSTTIYF.

V and J are TRBV15 and TRBJ2-2; 8 bases match TRBD1. This CDR3 contains 14 residues. Germline CDR1 reads LNHNV; CDR2 reads YYDKDF (reference sequence). The V gene end was trimmed by 8 bases and the J gene end by 4 bases; junction bases not matched to a gene: 6. CDR3 loop: CATRRQGTTGELFF. The CDR3 DNA sequence: TGTGCCACCCGTCGACAGGGGACCACCGGGGAGCTGTTTTTT.

This clonotype has a count of ten or more. The chain is built from TRBV24-1 and TRBJ1-2; no definite D call. Germline lookup yields CDR1 KGHDR and CDR2 SFDVKD. The CDR3 runs 11 residues. Trimming took 4 bases from V and 8 from J, leaving 7 bases between them. The CDR3 DNA reads as TGTGCCACCAGTGACGGGGTCGGCTACACCTTC. It codes for CATSDGVGYTF.

As to this clonotype: As the CDR3 is not closed by the conserved phenylalanine or tryptophan, this likely results from a read error. Because the CDR3's place on the DNA is in doubt, the DNA is left out and the CDR3 is given as listed by TCRdb. This chain joins TRBV6-5 and TRBJ2-1. Counting both end residues, the CDR3 totals 8 amino acids. CDR1 and CDR2 from the germline V gene are MNHEY and SVGAGI. CDR3 region: CASSYTVG.

The genes are TRBV7-8 and TRBJ1-1, with TRBD1 matching 10 bases. The CDR3 is made up of 12 amino acids. V gave up 7 bases and J gave up 11 bases; unmatched junction bases: 7. From germline, CDR1 is SGHVS and CDR2 FQNEAQ. The CDR3 nucleotides read TGTGCCAGCACCCTTGGGACAGGGGTGGCTTTCTTT. It translates to CASTLGTGVAFF.

The V call is TRBV14, the J call TRBJ1-4; D gene ambiguous. In germline, CDR1 is SGHDN, CDR2 FVKESK. The CDR3 consists of 15 residues. V was cut by 0 bases and J by 7 bases, with 12 bases left in between. As DNA, the CDR3 is TGTGCCAGCAGCCAAGAAATAGGACCAAGTGAAAAACTGTTTTTT. This gives the protein CASSQEIGPSEKLFF.

V gene TRBV12-3 or TRBV12-4 combines with J gene TRBJ2-2; D ambiguous. CDR3 size: 16 residues. Trimming removed 1 base from V and 6 bases from J, with 15 bases in between. The CDR3 here is CASSLVPLGSAGELFF. The CDR3 DNA reads as TGTGCCAGCAGTTTAGTCCCCTTGGGGTCAGCCGGGGAGCTGTTTTTT.

This clonotype was detected many times. The CDR3 here is CASTGKVADSSYEQYF. The CDR3 DNA follows: TGTGCCAGCACCGGAAAGGTCGCGGACAGTTCCTACGAGCAGTACTTC. This chain links TRBV7-9 with TRBJ2-7; TRBD1 might be the D (6 bases). In germline, CDR1 is SEHNR, CDR2 FQNEAQ (reference sequence). The CDR3 consists of 16 residues. The ends were cut back, 7 bases at V and 1 base at J, with 20 bases in the middle.

V is TRBV10-3 and J is TRBJ1-2; the D gene is possibly TRBD1 (5 bases). Trimming stripped 11 bases from V and 6 bases from J, with 19 bases between. The CDR3 covers 13 residues. Germline V gene sequence: CDR1 ENHRY, CDR2 SYGVKD. As DNA, the CDR3 is TGTGCCGCCCAGGGTTTGGGGTTGAATGGCTACACCTTC. Its translation: CAAQGLGLNGYTF.

This chain connects TRBV28 to TRBJ1-2; D unclear. Trimming removed 4 bases from V and 8 bases from J, with 17 bases in between. Germline V gene sequence: CDR1 MDHEN, CDR2 SYDVKM. There are 14 residues in the CDR3. This CDR3 is CASSSPTGGMGYTF. The CDR3 DNA sequence: TGTGCCAGCAGTTCCCCGACGGGAGGGATGGGCTACACCTTC.

This rearrangement joins TRBV19 to TRBJ2-6; a weak D match, TRBD1 (5 bases). Trimming left V 9 bases short and J 0 bases short, with 12 bases between. The CDR3 contains 15 residues. Germline V gene lookup returns CDR1 LNHDA and CDR2 SQIVND (reference sequence). This chain's CDR3 is CASRGAYSGANVLTF. In DNA form, the CDR3 reads TGTGCCAGCCGTGGGGCGTACTCTGGGGCCAACGTCCTGACTTTC.

A word on this clonotype: A read error may produce the germline difference seen at one junction end. V usage is TRBV29-1 and J usage is TRBJ2-2, with D possibly TRBD2 on 5 matching bases. Germline loops: CDR1 SQVTM, CDR2 ANQGSEA. The CDR3 sequence is 11 residues long. CDR3 residues: CSALDTGKLFF. The CDR3 DNA reads as TGCAGCGCCCTCGACACCGGGAAGCTGTTTTTT.

This sequence joins TRBV5-1 and TRBJ2-5; 9 nucleotides align to TRBD2. Germline CDR1 SGHRS, CDR2 YFSETQ. The V segment lost 3 bases and the J segment 5 bases; nucleotides outside the gene matches: 11. This CDR3 is built from 16 residues. CDR3 region: CASSWKKAGGAETQYF. The CDR3 DNA follows: TGCGCCAGCAGCTGGAAAAAAGCGGGAGGCGCTGAGACCCAGTACTTC.